The rows below give T cell receptor beta chains drawn from one sample of a study of PD-1 blockade in classical Hodgkin lymphoma. The protocol was immunoSEQ multiplex PCR, while the TCRdb copy is restricted to in-frame clones and leaves out a portion. The sample has some 35,000 clones, approximately 92% seen once. Material: CD4+ T cells from blood, obtained at baseline. All receptors derive from a human donor with classical Hodgkin lymphoma. CDR3s include the opening cysteine and the closing phenylalanine or tryptophan.

J,V,CDR3
TRBJ2-6,TRBV5-5,CASSLFPGANVLTF
TRBJ2-4,TRBV20-1,CSALTNIQYF
TRBJ2-7,TRBV7-2,CASSRGQGLTYEQYF
TRBJ2-2,TRBV5-1,CASGAHTGELFF
TRBJ2-7,TRBV28,CASSTLGAYEQYF
TRBJ2-3,TRBV7-2,CASSWTSGRVDTQYF
TRBJ2-7,TRBV28,CASRNLDRGNYEQYF
TRBJ2-3,TRBV5-1,CASSLVGSTDTQYF
TRBJ2-7,TRBV7-8,CASSLDSGSPGYEQYF
TRBJ1-2,TRBV19,CASTWDSLGYTF
TRBJ2-7,TRBV7-9,CASSLVGEQYF
TRBJ2-5,TRBV30,CAWGPDSFPQYF
TRBJ2-5,TRBV6-5,CASRRTSETQYF
TRBJ2-2,TRBV13,CASSRNTFLTSGIDTGELFF